The 27 T cell receptor beta chains presented below share a single source sample, sequenced in a study of blood T cell repertoires in COVID-19. Produced via immunoSEQ multiplex PCR; TCRdb's table is partial and in-frame only. The data show about 300,000 clones, 85% to 90% seen once. The sample consisted of peripheral blood. The source of these receptors is a woman between 50 and 59 years old with COVID-19, enrolled during active disease.

The chain combines TRBV7-2 with TRBJ2-7, with D possibly matching TRBD1 (5 bases). Trimming stripped 1 base from V and 5 bases from J, with 15 bases between. The germline V gene has CDR1 SGHTA and CDR2 FQGNSA. The CDR3 has 15 residues. CDR3 loop: CASSLVGQGGHEQYF. In DNA form, the CDR3 reads TGTGCCAGCAGCTTAGTGGGGCAGGGTGGCCACGAGCAGTACTTC.

The gene calls are TRBV5-1 and TRBJ1-2; D ambiguous. V shed 4 bases and J shed 4 bases, with 17 bases lying between them. The germline gives CDR1 SGHRS, CDR2 YFSETQ. The CDR3 has 15 residues. CDR3 bases: TGCGCCAGCAGCCGCGACCCCCTCGAGGGCTATGGCTACACCTTC. Its protein is CASSRDPLEGYGYTF.

The chain carries TRBV27 and TRBJ2-2, with TRBD2 matching over 7 bases. Trimming took 3 bases from V and 2 from J; bases not matched to a gene: 3. The length of the CDR3 is 15 residues. Germline lookup yields CDR1 MNHEY and CDR2 SMNVEV (reference sequence). The DNA of the CDR3 is TGTGCCAGCAGTTTCCTAGCGGTTAACACCGGGGAGCTGTTTTTT. The encoded protein is CASSFLAVNTGELFF.

With respect to this clone: This sample includes further DNA sequences coding for the same CDR3. The V and J genes are TRBV6-5 and TRBJ2-7; D uncertain. Trimming cost V 4 bases and J 3 bases, with 7 bases left between them. The CDR3 spans 12 residues. Germline CDR1 MNHEY, CDR2 SVGAGI. The CDR3 reads CASSSGSYEQYF. The CDR3 nucleotides are TGTGCCAGCAGTTCAGGCAGCTACGAGCAGTACTTC.

The chain links TRBV7-2 to TRBJ2-7; 12 nucleotides line up with TRBD2. The CDR3 loop spans 19 amino acids. Germline V lookup: CDR1 SGHTA, CDR2 FQGNSA. Trimming cost V 4 bases and J 2 bases; bases outside gene matches: 15. Here the CDR3 DNA reads TGTGCCAGCAGCTCCCCGCGAGCACTAGCGGGAGGCTTTGCCTACGAGCAGTACTTC. It translates to CASSSPRALAGGFAYEQYF.

CDR3 coding DNA: TGTGCCAGCAGGCCGGGACTAGCTCCAGATACGCAGTATTTT. Translated: CASRPGLAPDTQYF. The genes are TRBV7-2 and TRBJ2-3, with 9 bases lining up with TRBD2. J was trimmed by 4 bases and V by 6 bases; bases with no gene match: 5. This CDR3 comprises 14 residues. CDR1 is SGHTA and CDR2 is FQGNSA in the germline V gene.

In DNA form, the CDR3 reads TGTGCCAGCAGCTTGGACTTTAATAATTCACCCCTCCACTTT. Protein: CASSLDFNNSPLHF. The chain has TRBV5-5 and TRBJ1-6, with unresolved D. The germline V gene encodes CDR1 SGHKS and CDR2 YYEKEE (reference sequence). Trimming removed 0 bases at V and 5 bases at J, with 6 bases between. There are 14 residues in the CDR3.

The chain combines TRBV9 with TRBJ2-1, with D maybe TRBD1 (6 bases). The CDR3 is made up of 16 amino acids. Germline V gives CDR1 SGDLS, CDR2 YYNGEE. With 0 bases removed from V and 0 bases from J, the gap between germline ends came to 10 bases. DNA of the CDR3: TGTGCCAGCAGCGTAGCTACGGACAGCTCCTACAATGAGCAGTTCTTC. Protein sequence: CASSVATDSSYNEQFF. The full variable domain, completed using reference TRBV9 and TRBJ2-1, is DSGVTQTPKHLITATGQRVTLRCSPRSGDLSVYWYQQSLDQGLQFLIQYYNGEERAKGNILERFSAQQFPDLHSELNLSSLELGDSALYFCASSVATDSSYNEQFFGPGTRLTVL.

The gene calls are TRBV30 and TRBJ1-6; D not certain. V dropped 0 bases and J dropped 9 bases, with 18 bases sitting between them. This CDR3 is 16 amino acids long. Germline CDR1 reads GTSNPN; CDR2 reads SVGIG (reference sequence). CDR3 sequence: CAWSVRLGRIGSPLHF. As DNA, the CDR3 is TGTGCCTGGAGTGTGCGTCTGGGGAGGATCGGTTCACCCCTCCACTTT.

The chain links TRBV14 to TRBJ2-7; TRBD2 aligns across 8 bases. In germline, CDR1 is SGHDN, CDR2 FVKESK. CDR3 length: 18 residues. V trimming: 5 bases; J trimming: 1 base; junction bases outside the gene matches: 16. CDR3 sequence: CASSSHLLPGLGSYEQYF. For the CDR3, the DNA is TGTGCCAGCAGCTCCCACCTCTTACCGGGACTAGGATCCTACGAGCAGTACTTC.

Worth noting for this clone: The sample holds other DNA sequences that translate to the same CDR3. V and J are TRBV5-1 and TRBJ2-3; D is unresolved. The CDR3 has 15 amino acids. Germline-derived CDR1 and CDR2 are SGHRS and YFSETQ. Trimming stripped 0 bases from V and 2 bases from J, with 10 bases between. This chain's CDR3 is CASSLGLAVTDTQYF. The CDR3 coding sequence is TGCGCCAGCAGCTTGGGACTTGCCGTCACAGATACGCAGTATTTT.

This sequence joins TRBV10-2 and TRBJ1-1; TRBD1 matches at 9 bases. V was clipped by 6 bases and J by 4 bases; unmatched bases: 3. Germline V gene lookup returns CDR1 WSHSY and CDR2 SAAADI. The CDR3 loop spans 13 amino acids. The CDR3: CASRDRGGTEAFF. DNA for the CDR3: TGCGCCAGCAGGGACAGGGGAGGCACTGAAGCTTTCTTT.

This rearrangement joins TRBV6-5 to TRBJ2-3; 13 bases fit TRBD2. Germline V gene data show CDR1 as MNHEY and CDR2 as SVGAGI. Trimming removed 7 bases from V and 9 bases from J; junction bases left unmatched: 7. The CDR3 length is 14 residues. CDR3 DNA sequence: TGTGCCAGCAAAGGGACTAGCGGGGTTGGCACGCAGTATTTT. Residues: CASKGTSGVGTQYF.

The J gene is TRBJ1-1, the V gene TRBV19, with 7 bases lining up with TRBD1. Germline assignment: CDR1 LNHDA and CDR2 SQIVND (reference sequence). The CDR3 runs to 15 residues. Trimming took 6 bases from V and 6 from J; bases not matched to a gene: 13. CDR3 amino acids: CASRRIRDSQAEAFF. For the CDR3, the DNA is TGTGCCAGTAGACGTATAAGGGACAGCCAAGCTGAAGCTTTCTTT.

The chain uses TRBV7-9 and TRBJ2-1; perhaps TRBD2 as D (6 bases). The CDR3 spans 12 residues. The V and J ends lost 11 bases and 7 bases respectively, with 15 bases between them. Germline V gene lookup returns CDR1 SEHNR and CDR2 FQNEAQ (reference sequence). The CDR3 DNA sequence: TGTGCCCCGGGCGGGACCGGGAATGAGCAGTTCTTC. Protein sequence: CAPGGTGNEQFF.

The CDR3 DNA is TGTGCCAGCAGCCAAGATGGCGGGACAGGGTCTTACGAGCAGTACTTC. The encoded protein is CASSQDGGTGSYEQYF. J is TRBJ2-7 and V is TRBV3-1 (or the pseudogene TRBV3-2); 9 nucleotides align to TRBD1. The CDR3 covers 16 residues. V lost 0 bases, J lost 4 bases, and 7 bases stayed unmatched. Germline V CDR1 and CDR2: LGHDT, YNNKEL (reference sequence).

The chain has TRBV5-1 and TRBJ2-2; tentative D call: TRBD1 (5 bases). The CDR3 contains 15 residues. Trimming removed 1 base from V and 1 base from J, with 8 bases in between. Germline V gives CDR1 SGHRS, CDR2 YFSETQ. The CDR3 region is CASSLNQGNTGELFF. The DNA of the CDR3 is TGCGCCAGCAGCTTGAATCAGGGGAACACCGGGGAGCTGTTTTTT.

The chain uses TRBV5-8 and TRBJ2-5; D possibly corresponds to TRBD1 (7 bases). Germline CDR1 and CDR2: SGHTS and YDEGEE. Trimming removed 10 bases from V and 2 bases from J, with 21 bases in between. The CDR3 has 15 amino acids. This chain's CDR3 is CAGGTVDNRQETQYF. CDR3 DNA sequence: TGTGCCGGAGGGACAGTCGATAATAGACAAGAGACCCAGTACTTC.

The gene calls are TRBV19 and TRBJ2-7; 11 bases match TRBD1. V shed 7 bases, J shed 2 bases, and the junction held 7 bases outside the gene matches. Germline V gene sequence: CDR1 LNHDA, CDR2 SQIVND (reference sequence). The CDR3 is 15 residues long. The CDR3 protein is CASTSSGQGAYEQYF. CDR3 DNA: TGTGCCAGTACCTCTTCGGGACAGGGGGCCTACGAGCAGTACTTC.

The rearrangement joins TRBV6-5 to TRBJ2-7; TRBD1 matches at 9 bases. This CDR3 region has 15 residues. J gave up 3 bases and V 5 bases, and 8 bases lay outside the gene matches. Germline V gives CDR1 MNHEY, CDR2 SVGAGI. CDR3 protein: CASSRFGQGSYEQYF. The CDR3 nucleotides are TGTGCCAGCAGTCGCTTCGGACAGGGGAGCTACGAGCAGTACTTC.

CDR3 sequence: CASSQRLTEQYF. For the CDR3, the DNA is TGCGCCAGCAGTCAACGACTTACCGAGCAGTACTTC. This chain links TRBV23-1 with TRBJ2-7; no definite D call. TRBV23-1 is filed as an ORF, its function uncertain. The CDR3 contains 12 residues. Trimming shortened V by 2 bases and J by 6 bases, and 8 bases separated the two germline ends.

V is TRBV10-3 and J is TRBJ1-3, with a tentative D call TRBD1 (6 bases). V lost 4 bases to trimming and J lost 0 bases, with 10 bases between them. This CDR3 region has 15 residues. The germline V gene has CDR1 ENHRY and CDR2 SYGVKD. The CDR3 nucleotides are TGTGCCATCAGTGGCTACAGGGACTCTGGAAACACCATATATTTT. Translation gives CAISGYRDSGNTIYF.

This chain connects TRBV7-2 to TRBJ1-1; D ambiguous. The CDR3 is made up of 13 amino acids. Trimming cost V 4 bases and J 6 bases, with 12 bases left between them. CDR1 SGHTA and CDR2 FQGNSA come from the germline V gene. CDR3 nucleotides: TGTGCCAGCAGCTCATCCATCGGAGCTGAAGCTTTCTTT. Translating gives CASSSSIGAEAFF.

The J gene is TRBJ1-3, the V gene TRBV4-3; no firm D call. From germline, CDR1 is LGHNA and CDR2 YSLEER. V shed 0 bases and J shed 1 base, with 13 bases lying between them. CDR3 length: 17 residues. CDR3 sequence (DNA): TGCGCCAGCAGCCAAGATCTCGAACCAGTATCTGGAAACACCATATATTTT. Protein product: CASSQDLEPVSGNTIYF.

CDR3 coding DNA: TGTGCCAGCAGTGCGGGACAGTTAAACTATGGCTACACCTTC. It specifies CASSAGQLNYGYTF. V is TRBV2 and J is TRBJ1-2; 7 bases are shared with TRBD1. Germline loops: CDR1 SNHLY, CDR2 FYNNEI. There are 14 residues in the CDR3. J gave up 2 bases and V 4 bases, and 4 bases lay outside the gene matches. Together with reference TRBV2 and TRBJ1-2, the CDR3 gives the full variable domain: EPEVTQTPSHQVTQMGQEVILRCVPISNHLYFYWYRQILGQKVEFLVSFYNNEISEKSEIFDDQFSVERPDGSNFTLKIRSTKLEDSAMYFCASSAGQLNYGYTFGSGTRLTVV.

This clone was picked up one time. This rearrangement joins TRBV27 to TRBJ2-7; TRBD1 aligns across 7 bases. V was pared by 3 bases and J by 3 bases, with 5 bases of the junction left unmatched. This CDR3 contains 14 residues. Germline V CDR1 and CDR2: MNHEY, SMNVEV (reference sequence). CDR3 in DNA: TGTGCCAGCAGTTTCCGGACAGGCGACTACGAGCAGTACTTC. Translating gives CASSFRTGDYEQYF.

The CDR3 nucleotides read TGTGCCAGTAGTATCGAACAGTCCGGTCAGCCCCAGCATTTT. This translates into CASSIEQSGQPQHF. The chain combines TRBV19 with TRBJ1-5; D call uncertain. This CDR3 has 14 amino acids. Trimming stripped 3 bases from V and 6 bases from J, with 12 bases between. Germline CDR1 reads LNHDA; CDR2 reads SQIVND (reference sequence).